This entry describes one TCR beta chain. Through a sample-barcoded 5' primer and a J-beta primer mix, a second PCR was run for 7 to 11 cycles. TCRdb independently ran MiXCR on the 5' RACE reads; one entry per CDR3 protein. Of over 950,000 distinct CDR3 sequences detected, 30% to 40% appear once; the ten largest clones hold around 13%. The data stem from a study of blood T cells in healthy people across ages. The CDR3 extends over 15 amino acids. CDR1 and CDR2 from the germline V gene are LGHNA and YSLEER. The sequence came from a man aged 18 to 30 in good health. Sequencing was performed on blood. V is TRBV4-3 and J is TRBJ2-1, with a weak D call TRBD1 (6 bases). The closer fit of TRBJ2-7 to the DNA end suggests the J call may be wrong. The CDR3 bases are TGCGCCAGCAGCCAAGGGACAGCCCGGTACAATGAGCAGTACTTC. The encoded protein is CASSQGTARYNEQYF.